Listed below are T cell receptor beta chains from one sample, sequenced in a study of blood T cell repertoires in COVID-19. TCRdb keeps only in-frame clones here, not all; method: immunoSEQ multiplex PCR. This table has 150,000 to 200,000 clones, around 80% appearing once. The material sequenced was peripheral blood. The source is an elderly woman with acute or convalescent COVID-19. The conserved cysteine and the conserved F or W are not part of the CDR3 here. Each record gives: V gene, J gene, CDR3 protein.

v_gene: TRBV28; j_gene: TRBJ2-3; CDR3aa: ASSWSSLGTDTQY
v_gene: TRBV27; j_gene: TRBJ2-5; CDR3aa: ASSLRGTSGGQETQY
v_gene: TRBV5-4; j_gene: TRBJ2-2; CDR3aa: ASSPGLAGGTGELF
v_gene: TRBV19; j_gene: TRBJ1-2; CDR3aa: ASTPIIDRVYGYT
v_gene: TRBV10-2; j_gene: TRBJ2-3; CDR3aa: ASSEPGTSTDTQY
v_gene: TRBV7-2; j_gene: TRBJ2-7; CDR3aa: ASSREYEQY
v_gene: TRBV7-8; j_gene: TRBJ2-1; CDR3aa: ASRSRTGSRYNEQF
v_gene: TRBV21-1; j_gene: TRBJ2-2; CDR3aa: ASNPFGQGASTGELF
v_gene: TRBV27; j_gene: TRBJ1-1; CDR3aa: ASSSSSGLGVNTEAF
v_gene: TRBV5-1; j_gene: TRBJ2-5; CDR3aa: ASRQPGASGEETQY